This T cell receptor beta chain is drawn from a study of shared clonotypes between healthy human individuals. As for the study in general: In total, the donors were a couple of women and a few men aged 18 to 49.

TCRdb's table, derived via immunoSEQ multiplex PCR, lists solely in-frame clones and lacks some. In the table there are about 680,000 clones, less than 80% of which are singletons. V was pared by 1 base and J by 3 bases, with 13 bases between. This CDR3 is 15 amino acids long. CDR1 and CDR2 from the germline V gene are LNHNV and YYDKDF (reference sequence). The chain carries TRBV15 and TRBJ2-7, with D perhaps matching TRBD1 or TRBD2 (5 bases each). Sequencing used memory CD4+ T cells sorted from blood. Subset of the sample: CD45RA-negative fraction. This clonotype was sampled from a woman in her thirties in good health. The CDR3 protein is CATSRVRDPNYEQYF. CDR3 DNA: TGTGCCACCAGCAGAGTCCGGGACCCCAACTACGAGCAGTACTTC.